Below are 8 T cell receptor beta chains sequenced from a single sample in a study of lung T cells in sarcoidosis with Löfgren's syndrome. TCRdb re-derived calls from the reads in MiXCR, one entry per CDR3 protein. The data hold some 8,600 distinct CDR3 sequences, with under 25% observed a single time. Sequencing used CD4+ T cells from bronchoalveolar lavage fluid. These receptors came from a human donor with sarcoidosis (Löfgren's syndrome or another form), or a control subject (not recorded which).

Comment on this clonotype: This may be a read error, as it is one base from a much larger clone. The chain couples TRBV20-1 to TRBJ2-1; 8 bases align to TRBD1. From germline, CDR1 is DFQATT and CDR2 SNEGSKA (reference sequence). The CDR3 runs 13 residues. The CDR3 bases are TGCAGTACAAGGACAGGGACCTACAATGAGCAGTCCTTC. This translates into CSTRTGTYNEQSF.

By share, this clonotype counts as medium-sized. This chain uses TRBV4-2 with TRBJ1-4, with D possibly TRBD1 on 6 matching bases. Germline loops: CDR1 LGHNA, CDR2 YNFKEQ. V shed 4 bases and J shed 6 bases, with 18 bases lying between them. The CDR3 length is 16 residues. Here the CDR3 reads CASSRGQMDGHEKLFF. The CDR3, as DNA: TGTGCCAGCAGCCGTGGACAGATGGATGGCCATGAAAAACTGTTTTTT.

This clonotype was seen repeatedly, ten times or more. V and J are TRBV3-1 and TRBJ1-5, with TRBD1 as a possible D gene (5 bases). The length of the CDR3 is 15 residues. CDR1 and CDR2 from the germline V gene are LGHDT and YNNKEL (reference sequence). Trimming removed 5 bases from V and 3 bases from J, with 14 bases in between. The CDR3 DNA reads as TGTGCCAGCAGCTTGGGGCCTAGCCCCAATCAGCCCCAGCATTTT. Its translation: CASSLGPSPNQPQHF.

This clonotype was detected only once. A much larger clone differs from this one at a single base, so this may be a read error. The chain employs TRBV19 and TRBJ1-1; D ambiguous. Trimming stripped 4 bases from V and 6 bases from J, with 15 bases between. There are 14 residues in the CDR3. Germline V gives CDR1 LNHDA, CDR2 SQIVND (reference sequence). The DNA for the CDR3 is TGTGCCAGTAGTACGGTGGACGGTGGGGCTGAAGCTTTCTTT. This translates into CASSTVDGGAEAFF.

Ten or more counts support this clonotype. V and J are TRBV5-4 and TRBJ1-1, with 8 bases lining up with TRBD1. V trimming: 4 bases; J trimming: 8 bases; junction bases outside the gene matches: 4. Per germline, CDR1 SGHNT and CDR2 YYREEE (reference sequence). CDR3 length equals 12 residues. CDR3 protein: CASSHRDREAFF. In DNA, the CDR3 is TGTGCCAGCAGCCACCGGGACAGGGAAGCTTTCTTT.

This clonotype came up once. This may arise from a read error, as a much more abundant clone is one base away. This sequence joins TRBV7-9 and TRBJ1-1, with 7 bases identical to TRBD1. V was pared by 2 bases and J by 2 bases, with 11 bases of the junction left unmatched. This CDR3 region has 17 residues. Germline CDR1 reads SEHNR; CDR2 reads FQNEAQ (reference sequence). As DNA, the CDR3 is TGTGCCAGCAGCTTAAATAAGACGGGGACAGCTAACACTGAAGCTTTCTTT. Translated, it gives CASSLNKTGTANTEAFF. Drawing the rest from reference TRBV7-9 and TRBJ1-1, the complete variable domain is DTGVSQNPRHKITKRGQNVTFRCDPISEHNRLYWYRQTLGQGPEFLTYFQNEAQLEKSRLLSDRFSAERPKGSFSTLEIQRTEQGDSAMYLCASSLNKTGTANTEAFFGQGTRLTVV.

Note on this clonotype: This may be a read error, as it is one base from a much larger clone. This chain connects TRBV10-3 to TRBJ1-2, with 7 bases that match TRBD1. The CDR3 loop spans 14 amino acids. V dropped 2 bases and J dropped 7; count of bases not matched to a gene: 7. Germline lookup yields CDR1 ENHRY and CDR2 SYGVKD. CDR3: CAISEGQEDPGYTF. The CDR3, as DNA: TGTGCCATCAGTGAGGGACAGGAGGATCCTGGCTACACCTTC.

This clonotype showed up many times. The V call is TRBV2, the J call TRBJ2-1; 8 nucleotides agree with TRBD1. Germline assignment: CDR1 SNHLY and CDR2 FYNNEI. The V and J ends lost 5 bases and 4 bases, in that order; junction bases with no gene match: 4. The CDR3 has 14 amino acids. The CDR3 loop reads CASSRDRSYNEQFF. In DNA, the CDR3 is TGTGCCAGCAGTCGGGACAGGAGTTACAATGAGCAGTTCTTC.